Shown below are 18 T cell receptor beta chains from a single sample sequenced in a study of regulatory T cells in long-lasting Graves disease. Time point of the sample: persistent/refractory GD, antithyroid drugs over 5 years with positive TRAb. Isolated PBMC RNA provided the starting material for the TCR library. Assembly of TCR beta libraries relied on iRepertoire HTBI primers together with Arm-PCR of CDR3 regions. Each CDR3 protein is one row after TCRdb ran MiXCR on the multiplex PCR reads. In the table there are 450,000 or so distinct CDR3 sequences, 22% of which are singletons. The sample was peripheral blood mononuclear cells (PBMCs), taken when the disease was refractory, from a patient treated with antithyroid drugs. These receptors were taken from a female donor with Graves disease.

V and J are TRBV5-1 and TRBJ2-7; 10 nucleotides match TRBD1. The CDR3 loop spans 17 amino acids. CDR1 is SGHRS and CDR2 is YFSETQ in the germline V gene. J was trimmed by 6 bases and V by 0 bases; bases with no gene match: 12. The CDR3, as DNA: TGCGCCAGCAGCTTGGACCCCGGGACAGGGGCCTCAAGCGAGCAGTACTTC. Translation: CASSLDPGTGASSEQYF.

The chain carries TRBV7-2 and TRBJ1-1; D gene unclear. Per germline, CDR1 SGHTA and CDR2 FQGNSA. There are 12 residues in the CDR3. Trimming removed 5 bases from V and 5 bases from J, with 9 bases in between. CDR3 sequence (DNA): TGTACCAGCAGCCGAGAGTGGACTGAAGCTTTCTTT. Translating gives CTSSREWTEAFF.

Ten or more counts support this clonotype. The rearrangement links TRBV28 to TRBJ1-2; D is unresolved. V was cut by 10 bases and J by 3 bases, with 9 bases left in between. The V gene's germline CDR1 is MDHEN and CDR2 SYDVKM. The CDR3 length is 11 residues. CDR3 protein: CATERDYGYTF. The CDR3 region has the DNA TGTGCCACCGAGAGGGACTATGGCTACACCTTC.

This clonotype was found a few times. The rearrangement joins TRBV11-1 to TRBJ2-3; D is undetermined. Trimming left V 1 base short and J 1 base short, with 6 bases between. The CDR3 sequence is 14 residues long. In germline, CDR1 is SGHAT, CDR2 FQDESV (reference sequence). Written as DNA, the CDR3 is TGTGCCAGCAGCTTAGGTCGCGGCACAGATACGCAGTATTTT. Its translation is CASSLGRGTDTQYF.

A note on this clonotype: This sequence may be a read error, since a much larger clone differs from it by one base. V is TRBV12-3 or TRBV12-4 and J is TRBJ1-5; D possibly corresponds to TRBD1 (5 bases). The CDR3 is 15 residues long. Trimming took 7 bases from V and 6 from J, leaving 19 bases between them. Written as DNA, the CDR3 is TGTGCCAGCACCCTACGGGGAGGGGTGGGTCAGCCCCAGCATTTT. Translating it yields CASTLRGGVGQPQHF.

The chain uses TRBV3-1 and TRBJ2-7; 7 nucleotides line up with TRBD1. J was trimmed by 4 bases and V by 1 base; bases with no gene match: 7. Germline V gives CDR1 LGHDT, CDR2 YNNKEL (reference sequence). This CDR3 has 15 amino acids. This CDR3 reads CASSQAGTEGYEQYF. The CDR3 bases are TGTGCCAGCAGCCAAGCCGGGACAGAGGGGTACGAGCAGTACTTC.

This clonotype turned up a few times. The rearrangement uses TRBV18 and TRBJ2-2; TRBD2 agrees at 12 bases. Germline V lookup: CDR1 KGHSH, CDR2 LQKENI. V lost 3 bases to trimming and J lost 4 bases; unmatched junction nucleotides: 3. This CDR3 has 16 residues. The CDR3 DNA follows: TGTGCCAGCTCACCGGGACTAGCGGGCACCACCGGGGAGCTGTTTTTT. It codes for CASSPGLAGTTGELFF.

The rearrangement links TRBV28 to TRBJ1-6, with TRBD1 as a possible D gene (6 bases). This CDR3 spans 16 amino acids. V was cut by 1 base and J by 6 bases, with 13 bases left in between. Germline values: CDR1 MDHEN, CDR2 SYDVKM. The CDR3 protein is CASSLSPGARNSPLHF. CDR3 nucleotides: TGTGCCAGCAGTTTATCGCCGGGGGCACGTAATTCACCCCTCCACTTT.

There are many counts of this clonotype. V gene TRBV7-2 combines with J gene TRBJ1-4, with a weak D call TRBD1 (6 bases). Trimming pared 1 base from V and 10 bases from J, leaving 16 bases between. CDR1 and CDR2 (germline): SGHTA, FQGNSA. The CDR3 runs 15 residues. CDR3 protein: CASSLEGRGTGKLFF. In nucleotides, the CDR3 is TGTGCCAGCAGCTTAGAGGGCAGGGGAACTGGAAAACTGTTTTTT.

This clonotype has just a few counts. CDR3 coding DNA: TGTGTCACAGGCCACTCTGGGGCCAACGTCCTGACTTTC. Residues: CVTGHSGANVLTF. The chain employs TRBV30 and TRBJ2-6, with D perhaps matching TRBD1 (5 bases). The CDR3 has 13 residues. The germline CDR1 and CDR2 sequences are GTSNPN and SVGIG (reference sequence).

This clonotype has more than one count but fewer than ten. The rearrangement uses TRBV7-2 and TRBJ1-1, with D perhaps matching TRBD1 (5 bases). Germline V gene sequence: CDR1 SGHTA, CDR2 FQGNSA. This CDR3 is built from 14 residues. The germline V and J ends were trimmed by 5 bases and 3 bases, with 13 bases remaining between them. In DNA, the CDR3 is TGTGCCAGCAGCCCGAGAGGGACGGACACTGAAGCTTTCTTT. It translates to CASSPRGTDTEAFF.

Concerning this clonotype itself: This may arise from a read error, as a much more abundant clone is one base away. This chain uses TRBV29-1 with TRBJ2-5; D gene uncertain. Germline CDR1 reads SQVTM; CDR2 reads ANQGSEA. With 4 bases removed from V and 1 base from J, the gap between germline ends came to 10 bases. This CDR3 region has 13 residues. CDR3 amino acids: CSVVLPVQETQYF. The CDR3 nucleotides are TGCAGCGTTGTTTTGCCGGTCCAAGAGACCCAGTACTTC. Looking up the rest from reference TRBV29-1 and TRBJ2-5 gives the full variable domain: SAVISQKPSRDICQRGTSLTIQCQVDSQVTMMFWYRQQPGQSLTLIATANQGSEATYESGFVIDKFPISRPNLTFSTLTVSNMSPEDSSIYLCSVVLPVQETQYFGPGTRLLVL.

V gene TRBV6-1 combines with J gene TRBJ2-2; the D gene is possibly TRBD2 (5 bases). Germline V CDR1 and CDR2: MNHNS, SASEGT. The CDR3 is 16 amino acids. V was cut by 6 bases and J by 6 bases, with 20 bases left in between. In nucleotides, the CDR3 is TGTGCCAGCAGGGACCCCTGGCGAGGAGGTCCCGGGGAGCTGTTTTTT. This sequence encodes CASRDPWRGGPGELFF.

This clonotype was detected many times. This chain connects TRBV7-3 to TRBJ2-5; 11 bases are a match to TRBD2. Per the germline V gene, CDR1 is SGHTA and CDR2 is FQGTGA. With V trimmed by 5 bases and J by 4 bases, 9 bases remained unmatched. This CDR3 contains 16 residues. In nucleotides, the CDR3 is TGTGCCAGCAGCCTAATGGGGCTAGCGGGGGGAGAGACCCAGTACTTC. Protein: CASSLMGLAGGETQYF.

The chain recombines TRBV7-9 with TRBJ2-4; 8 bases are a match to TRBD1. Trimming cost V 7 bases and J 7 bases; bases outside gene matches: 6. The CDR3 is made up of 13 amino acids. CDR1 is SEHNR and CDR2 is FQNEAQ in the germline V gene (reference sequence). CDR3 DNA: TGTGCCAGCATACAGGGGGAAGGGAACATTCAGTACTTC. Its translation is CASIQGEGNIQYF.

The chain links TRBV20-1 to TRBJ2-3; 10 bases align to TRBD1. Germline CDR1 DFQATT, CDR2 SNEGSKA (reference sequence). There are 14 residues in the CDR3. J lost 1 base, V lost 6 bases, and 4 bases had no gene match. CDR3 loop: CSATGQGGTDTQYF. CDR3 in DNA: TGCAGTGCGACCGGACAGGGGGGCACAGATACGCAGTATTTT.

The chain combines TRBV28 with TRBJ2-1; D possibly corresponds to TRBD2 (6 bases). Per germline, CDR1 MDHEN and CDR2 SYDVKM. The V and J ends lost 2 bases and 7 bases respectively, with 15 bases between them. The CDR3 covers 15 residues. The CDR3 coding sequence is TGTGCCAGCAGTTTAACGGGAGCTTTGGGGAATGAGCAGTTCTTC. Protein: CASSLTGALGNEQFF.

The V call is TRBV7-9, the J call TRBJ2-3; 9 bases map to TRBD2. The CDR3 totals 16 residues. Looked up from germline, CDR1 is SEHNR and CDR2 is FQNEAQ (reference sequence). J was trimmed by 6 bases and V by 1 base; bases with no gene match: 8. As DNA, the CDR3 is TGTGCCAGCAGCTTAGGGGCCGGGACTAGCAGCGATACGCAGTATTTT. As protein: CASSLGAGTSSDTQYF.